This TCR beta chain is from a study of blood T cell repertoires in COVID-19. Study as a whole: The cDNA or gDNA used as material had been derived from T cells, B-cell-depleted T cells, or PBMCs.

As originally analysed: From reference gene primer amplification, estimates of nucleated cell counts were derived. The protocol was immunoSEQ multiplex PCR, while the TCRdb copy is restricted to in-frame clones and leaves out a portion. V, J and clone size reflect that table, while D and trimming were determined from the DNA. Of over 200,000 clones in the sample, 70% to 85% are singletons; the top ten hold 14% to 15%. Residents of around 24 US areas, aged about 18 to 89 years, made up the participants. In assigning cohorts, the study relied on participant-reported clinical history. The CDR3 has 15 residues. Unmatched junction bases numbered 4, after V lost 3 bases and J lost 5 bases. From germline, CDR1 is KGHSH and CDR2 LQKENI.

The TCR was taken from a man aged 35-49 years who had recovered from COVID-19. The sample comprised PBMCs or T cells enriched from blood (not recorded which). V gene TRBV18 combines with J gene TRBJ2-2; 9 bases are shared with TRBD1. The CDR3 DNA reads TGTGCCAGCTCACCGGCGACAGGGGGGACCGGGGAGCTGTTTTTT. Encoded protein: CASSPATGGTGELFF.